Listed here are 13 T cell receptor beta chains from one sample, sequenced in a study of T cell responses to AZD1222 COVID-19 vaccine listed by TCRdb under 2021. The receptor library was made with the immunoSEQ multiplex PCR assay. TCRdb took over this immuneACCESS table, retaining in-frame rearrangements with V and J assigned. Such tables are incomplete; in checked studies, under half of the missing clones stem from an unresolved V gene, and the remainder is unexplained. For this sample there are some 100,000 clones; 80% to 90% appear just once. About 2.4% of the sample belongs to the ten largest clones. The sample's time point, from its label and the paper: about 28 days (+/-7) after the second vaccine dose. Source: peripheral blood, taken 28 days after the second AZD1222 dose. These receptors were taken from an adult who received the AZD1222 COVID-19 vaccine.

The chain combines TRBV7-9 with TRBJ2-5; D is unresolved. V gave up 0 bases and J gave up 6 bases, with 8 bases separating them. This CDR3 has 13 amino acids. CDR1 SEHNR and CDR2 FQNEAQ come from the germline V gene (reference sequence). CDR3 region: CASSLAAMQTQYF. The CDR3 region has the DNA TGTGCCAGCAGCTTAGCAGCTATGCAGACCCAGTACTTC.

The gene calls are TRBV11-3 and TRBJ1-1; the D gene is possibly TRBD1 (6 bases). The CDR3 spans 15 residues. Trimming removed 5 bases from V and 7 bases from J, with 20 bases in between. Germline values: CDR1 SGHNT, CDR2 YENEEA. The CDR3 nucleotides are TGTGCCAGCAGCCCCTCGGACAGCGAAGCACGTGAAGCTTTCTTT. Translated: CASSPSDSEAREAFF.

The CDR3 protein is CARTAGQGAQETQYF. The CDR3 coding sequence is TGTGCTCGGACGGCAGGACAGGGGGCTCAAGAGACCCAGTACTTC. The genes are TRBV30 and TRBJ2-5, with 11 bases matching TRBD1. The CDR3 has 15 residues. Germline V gene lookup returns CDR1 GTSNPN and CDR2 SVGIG (reference sequence).

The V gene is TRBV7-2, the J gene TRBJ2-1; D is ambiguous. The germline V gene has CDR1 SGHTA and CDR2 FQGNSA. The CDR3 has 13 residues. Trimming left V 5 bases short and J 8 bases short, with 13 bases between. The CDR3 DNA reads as TGTGCCAGCAGCCCAGGCTACATGGATGAGCAGTTCTTC. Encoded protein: CASSPGYMDEQFF.

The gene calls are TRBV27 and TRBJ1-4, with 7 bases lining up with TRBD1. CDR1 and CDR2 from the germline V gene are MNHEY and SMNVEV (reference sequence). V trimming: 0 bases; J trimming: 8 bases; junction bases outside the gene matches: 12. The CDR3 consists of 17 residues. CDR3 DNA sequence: TGTGCCAGCAGTTTATCATGGGGGACAGCTTCAGAGGAAAAACTGTTTTTT. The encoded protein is CASSLSWGTASEEKLFF.

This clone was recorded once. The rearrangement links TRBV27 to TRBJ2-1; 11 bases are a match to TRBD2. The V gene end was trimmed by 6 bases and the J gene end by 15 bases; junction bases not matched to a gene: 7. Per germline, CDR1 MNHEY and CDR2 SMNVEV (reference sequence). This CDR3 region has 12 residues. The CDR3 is CASSLPSGRRFF. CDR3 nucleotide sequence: TGTGCCAGCAGCCTCCCTAGCGGGAGGAGGTTCTTC.

The CDR3 nucleotides read TGTGCCAGCAGTGAGGGACTAGCGGGGGGGCCAGATACGCAGTATTTT. Amino acid sequence: CASSEGLAGGPDTQYF. V gene TRBV6-4 combines with J gene TRBJ2-3, with 16 bases fitting TRBD2. V dropped 3 bases and J dropped 4; count of bases not matched to a gene: 1. The CDR3 spans 16 residues. The germline V gene has CDR1 MRHNA and CDR2 SNTAGT.

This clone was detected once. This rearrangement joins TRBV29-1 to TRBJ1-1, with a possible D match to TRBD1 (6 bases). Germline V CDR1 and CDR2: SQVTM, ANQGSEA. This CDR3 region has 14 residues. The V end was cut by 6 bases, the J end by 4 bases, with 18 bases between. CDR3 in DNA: TGCAGCGTCTTCGGGGGGGCGCGGGGCACTGAAGCTTTCTTT. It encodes CSVFGGARGTEAFF. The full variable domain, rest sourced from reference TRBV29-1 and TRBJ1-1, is SAVISQKPSRDICQRGTSLTIQCQVDSQVTMMFWYRQQPGQSLTLIATANQGSEATYESGFVIDKFPISRPNLTFSTLTVSNMSPEDSSIYLCSVFGGARGTEAFFGQGTRLTVV.

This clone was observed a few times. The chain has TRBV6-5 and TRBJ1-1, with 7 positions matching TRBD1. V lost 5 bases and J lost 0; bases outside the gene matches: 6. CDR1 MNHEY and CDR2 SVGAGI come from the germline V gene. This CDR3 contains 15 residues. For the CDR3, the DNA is TGTGCCAGCAGTATGACAGGGCAATTGAACACTGAAGCTTTCTTT. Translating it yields CASSMTGQLNTEAFF.

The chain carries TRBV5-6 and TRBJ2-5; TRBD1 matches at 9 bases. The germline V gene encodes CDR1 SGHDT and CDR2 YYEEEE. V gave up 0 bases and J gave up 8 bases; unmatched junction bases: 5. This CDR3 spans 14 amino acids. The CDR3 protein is CASSLGGQGLTQYF. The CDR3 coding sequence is TGTGCCAGCAGCTTGGGGGGACAGGGTTTAACCCAGTACTTC.

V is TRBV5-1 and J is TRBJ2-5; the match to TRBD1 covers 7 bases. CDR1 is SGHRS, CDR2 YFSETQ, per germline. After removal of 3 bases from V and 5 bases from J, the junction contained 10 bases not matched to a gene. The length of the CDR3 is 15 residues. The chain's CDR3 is CASSSTGTAGETQYF. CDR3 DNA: TGCGCCAGCAGCTCAACCGGGACAGCAGGGGAGACCCAGTACTTC.

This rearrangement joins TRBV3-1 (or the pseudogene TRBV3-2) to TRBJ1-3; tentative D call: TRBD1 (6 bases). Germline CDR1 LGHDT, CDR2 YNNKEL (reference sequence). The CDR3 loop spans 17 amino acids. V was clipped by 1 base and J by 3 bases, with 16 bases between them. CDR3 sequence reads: CASSQGLPGAFGNTIYF. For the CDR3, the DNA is TGTGCCAGCAGCCAAGGGCTCCCGGGGGCGTTTGGAAACACCATATATTTT.

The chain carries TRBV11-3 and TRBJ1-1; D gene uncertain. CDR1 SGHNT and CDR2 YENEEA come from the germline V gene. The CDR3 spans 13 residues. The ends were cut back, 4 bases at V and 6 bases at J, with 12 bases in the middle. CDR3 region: CASSSGEGPEAFF. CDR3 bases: TGTGCCAGCAGCTCCGGTGAGGGCCCTGAAGCTTTCTTT. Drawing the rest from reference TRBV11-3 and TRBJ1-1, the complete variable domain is EAGVVQSPRYKIIEKKQPVAFWCNPISGHNTLYWYLQNLGQGPELLIRYENEEAVDDSQLPKDRFSAERLKGVDSTLKIQPAELGDSAVYLCASSSGEGPEAFFGQGTRLTVV.